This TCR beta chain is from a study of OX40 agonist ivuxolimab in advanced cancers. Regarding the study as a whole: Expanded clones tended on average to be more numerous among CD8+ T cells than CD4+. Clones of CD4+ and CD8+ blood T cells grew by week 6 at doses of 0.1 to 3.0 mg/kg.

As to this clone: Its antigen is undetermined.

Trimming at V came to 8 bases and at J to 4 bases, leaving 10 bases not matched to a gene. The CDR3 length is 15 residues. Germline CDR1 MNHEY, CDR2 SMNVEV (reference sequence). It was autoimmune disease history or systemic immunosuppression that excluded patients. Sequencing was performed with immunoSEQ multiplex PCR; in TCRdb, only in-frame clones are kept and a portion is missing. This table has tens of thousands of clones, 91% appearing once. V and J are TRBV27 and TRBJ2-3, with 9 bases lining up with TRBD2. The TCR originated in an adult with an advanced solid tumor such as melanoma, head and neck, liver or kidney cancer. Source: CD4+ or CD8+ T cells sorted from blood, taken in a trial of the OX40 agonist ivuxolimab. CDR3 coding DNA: TGTGCCAGCTCTCGGGGCGGGAGGGCATCAGATACGCAGTATTTT. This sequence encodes CASSRGGRASDTQYF.